This T cell receptor beta chain is drawn from a study of T-cell reconstitution after alpha-beta-depleted transplantation in children. The germline V gene has CDR1 MNHEY and CDR2 SMNVEV (reference sequence). Trimming took 4 bases from V and 4 from J, leaving 22 bases between them. The CDR3 is made up of 17 amino acids. For TCRbeta, the library was prepared with unique molecular identifiers. TCRdb reprocessed the PCR reads via MiXCR and lists one record per CDR3 protein. In the table there are 600,000 to 700,000 distinct CDR3 sequences, roughly 15% of which are singletons. Sequenced here: PBMCs from the stem cell graft donor, sampled from the stem cell graft. This receptor was obtained from a human donor who donated a stem cell graft to a child with acute myeloid leukemia. The chain is built from TRBV27 and TRBJ1-1; D is possibly TRBD1 (5 bases). CDR3 bases: TGTGCCAGCAGTTCCCTTCTGAGGGGCGCAACGGTCACTGAAGCTTTCTTT. Amino acids: CASSSLLRGATVTEAFF.